Here is one TCR beta chain with its context. This sample is drawn from a study of OX40 agonist ivuxolimab in advanced cancers. Study at large: Patients were treated with intravenous ivuxolimab, dosed at 0.01 to 10 mg/kg and infused every 2 weeks.

V lost 4 bases, J lost 0 bases, and 11 bases lay in between. The CDR3 runs to 15 residues. Per germline, CDR1 SGDLS and CDR2 YYNGEE. Libraries were prepared by immunoSEQ multiplex PCR; TCRdb keeps only in-frame clonotypes and omits some of them. The sample has about 60,000 clones, around 85% seen once. This material consisted of CD4+ or CD8+ T cells sorted from blood, taken in a trial of the OX40 agonist ivuxolimab. The chain couples TRBV9 to TRBJ2-1; possible D gene TRBD2, 5 bases. The clonotype comes from an adult with an advanced solid tumor such as melanoma, head and neck, liver or kidney cancer. This CDR3 reads CASSLGSFSYNEQFF. The CDR3 nucleotides read TGTGCCAGCAGCTTGGGGAGCTTCTCCTACAATGAGCAGTTCTTC.